This T cell receptor beta chain derives from a study of lymphopenia after photon versus proton radiotherapy. In regard to this clone: Its target is not known.

Sequenced by immunoSEQ multiplex PCR; TCRdb stores in-frame clones only, minus some. The sample has approximately 8,100 clones, almost 90% seen once; the top ten hold roughly 22%. Study observations and caveats: Post-nadir TCR diversity decline inversely tracked overall survival among those who died. Only patients who died were analyzed for survival; proton advantage is unproven. After lymphocyte nadir, photon-treated repertoires showed oligoclonal expansion, especially CD8+ Temra. Photon-treated patients lost naive T cells and TCR diversity; proton-treated stayed stable.

The CDR3 loop spans 13 amino acids. The germline gives CDR1 SGHTA, CDR2 FQGNSA. The V end lost 5 bases, the J end lost 5 bases, and 11 bases lay between the germline ends. The sequenced sample was peripheral blood, obtained from a patient treated with photon-based radiotherapy. The source of this sequence is a man of 80 years or more with cholangiocarcinoma. The chain links TRBV7-2 to TRBJ2-3, with D uncertain. CDR3 region: CASSPWGVDTQYF. In DNA form, the CDR3 reads TGTGCCAGCAGCCCCTGGGGTGTAGATACGCAGTATTTT.